Each of the 10 T cell receptor beta chains below was sequenced from the same sample in a study of CD8 T cells in Susac syndrome. Random hexamers were used to reverse transcribe 0.5 to 1 ug of RNA. Via MiXCR, TCRdb re-called the immunoSEQ multiplex PCR reads, giving one row per CDR3 protein. The profile covers about 430,000 distinct CDR3 sequences, with about 85% appearing a single time and 0.09% to 0.15% taken by the ten largest. The sample consisted of CD8+ T cells from PBMCs. These receptors were obtained from a human donor with multiple sclerosis.

This clonotype is a singleton in its sample. The chain has TRBV6-1 and TRBJ1-3; no definite D call. Trimming pared 10 bases from V and 4 bases from J, leaving 8 bases between. This CDR3 contains 11 residues. CDR1 is MNHNS and CDR2 is SASEGT in the germline V gene. The CDR3 bases are TGTGCCACCGGGAGGGGAAACACCATATATTTT. Translating gives CATGRGNTIYF.

The chain links TRBV30 to TRBJ2-3; D might be TRBD1 (5 bases). The CDR3 runs to 12 residues. Germline V lookup: CDR1 GTSNPN, CDR2 SVGIG (reference sequence). V lost 5 bases and J lost 2, with 8 bases in between. The CDR3 nucleotides read TGTGCCTGGGATGGGGCCACAGATACGCAGTATTTT. This translates into CAWDGATDTQYF.

The chain has TRBV27 and TRBJ1-2; D might be TRBD1 (6 bases). The CDR3 spans 16 residues. Germline V gene sequence: CDR1 MNHEY, CDR2 SMNVEV (reference sequence). Trimming shortened V by 2 bases and J by 2 bases, and 15 bases separated the two germline ends. The CDR3 region is CASSLDGGQTNYGYTF. The CDR3 DNA follows: TGTGCCAGCAGTTTAGACGGTGGACAGACGAACTATGGCTACACCTTC.

The CDR3 sequence: CASSLFGQANYGYTF. Written as DNA, the CDR3 is TGTGCCAGCAGCCTATTCGGACAGGCTAACTATGGCTACACCTTC. The chain links TRBV5-4 to TRBJ1-2, with 7 bases lining up with TRBD1. The CDR3 is 15 amino acids. The junction had 6 bases not matched to a gene; V was cut back by 4 bases and J by 0 bases. The V gene's germline CDR1 is SGHNT and CDR2 YYREEE (reference sequence).

In DNA form, the CDR3 reads TGTGCCAGCGATGGGACAGGGGGCCCCGGGGAGCTGTTTTTT. Amino acids: CASDGTGGPGELFF. The chain recombines TRBV7-9 with TRBJ2-2, with 12 bases identical to TRBD1. From germline, CDR1 is SEHNR and CDR2 FQNEAQ (reference sequence). Trimming removed 8 bases from V and 6 bases from J; junction bases left unmatched: 4. This CDR3 is 14 amino acids long.

The gene calls are TRBV10-2 and TRBJ2-1; D perhaps matches TRBD2 (7 bases). The germline V gene encodes CDR1 WSHSY and CDR2 SAAADI. This CDR3 spans 15 amino acids. The V end was cut by 5 bases, the J end by 7 bases, with 18 bases between. The CDR3 coding sequence is TGCGCCAGCAGTCCACGGCGGGGGCCGGGAAATGAGCAGTTCTTC. Translated: CASSPRRGPGNEQFF.

The count of this clonotype is one. DNA for the CDR3: TGTGCCAGCAGTTTCCTTAGCGGGAGGGCCAGAGGAGCCCCTAATCCCTTCTACGAGCAGTACTTC. Encoded protein: CASSFLSGRARGAPNPFYEQYF. The rearrangement uses TRBV6-2 or TRBV6-3 and TRBJ2-7; 11 bases are shared with TRBD2. The CDR3 totals 22 residues. V trimming: 4 bases; J trimming: 3 bases; junction bases outside the gene matches: 26. Germline V gives CDR1 MNHEY, CDR2 SVGEGT.

J is TRBJ2-1 and V is TRBV20-1; D unresolved. The CDR3 consists of 15 residues. Trimming pared 6 bases from V and 0 bases from J, leaving 15 bases between. Looked up from germline, CDR1 is DFQATT and CDR2 is SNEGSKA (reference sequence). The CDR3 DNA sequence: TGCAGTGCCCTGACTGAAACGAGCTCCTACAATGAGCAGTTCTTC. This encodes CSALTETSSYNEQFF.

The chain uses TRBV27 and TRBJ1-1; D unclear. There are 14 residues in the CDR3. Trimming stripped 3 bases from V and 0 bases from J, with 8 bases between. The germline V gene encodes CDR1 MNHEY and CDR2 SMNVEV (reference sequence). The CDR3 DNA is TGTGCCAGCAGTTTGGAACGGCTGAACACTGAAGCTTTCTTT. Amino acid sequence: CASSLERLNTEAFF.

The rearrangement uses TRBV9 and TRBJ2-5; D gene ambiguous. The V gene lost 0 bases and the J gene lost 1 base, with 7 bases spanning the gap. The CDR3 is made up of 14 amino acids. Germline V gene sequence: CDR1 SGDLS, CDR2 YYNGEE. The CDR3, as DNA: TGTGCCAGCAGCGTAGAAACAGCCCAAGAGACCCAGTACTTC. It encodes CASSVETAQETQYF.